Presented here are 28 T cell receptor beta chains from one specimen sequenced in a study of T cell repertoires in cytomegalovirus infection. No antigen has been assigned to these receptors. TCRdb re-derived calls from the reads in MiXCR, one entry per CDR3 protein. The sample has about 890,000 distinct CDR3 sequences, more than 25% seen once. The sample consisted of cultured CD8+ T cells from PBMCs, taken from culture after CMV antigen stimulation. Receptors originate from a human donor in good health (CMV status not recorded). Some clones in this sample may be carry-over from other donors' samples.

The rearrangement uses TRBV2 and TRBJ2-1, with unresolved D. Germline CDR1 and CDR2: SNHLY and FYNNEI. The CDR3 has 15 amino acids. V gave up 7 bases and J gave up 0 bases, with 13 bases separating them. The CDR3 loop reads CASKNEFSSYNEQFF. The CDR3 nucleotides read TGTGCCAGCAAGAATGAGTTCAGCTCCTACAATGAGCAGTTCTTC.

This chain joins TRBV20-1 and TRBJ2-7, with 9 nucleotides matching TRBD2. The CDR3 consists of 14 residues. After removal of 3 bases from V and 4 bases from J, the junction contained 7 bases not matched to a gene. Germline CDR1 is DFQATT and CDR2 is SNEGSKA (reference sequence). The CDR3 nucleotides read TGCAGTGCTAGGCGGGGGGGGCTAACGTACGAGCAGTACTTC. It translates to CSARRGGLTYEQYF.

The chain is built from TRBV6-6 and TRBJ1-3; no clear D. V was trimmed by 7 bases and J by 0 bases, leaving 13 bases between them. Germline CDR1 MNHNY, CDR2 SVGAGI (reference sequence). The CDR3 loop spans 15 amino acids. CDR3 in amino acids: CASNFGPSSGNTIYF. In DNA form, the CDR3 reads TGTGCCAGCAACTTTGGACCGAGCTCTGGAAACACCATATATTTT.

This clonotype showed up many times. The chain combines TRBV7-2 with TRBJ1-1; D might be TRBD1 (5 bases). Per the germline V gene, CDR1 is SGHTA and CDR2 is FQGNSA. V was clipped by 1 base and J by 6 bases, with 15 bases between them. The CDR3 runs 15 residues. CDR3 in amino acids: CASSLDYGAFAEAFF. The CDR3 DNA reads TGTGCCAGCAGCTTAGACTACGGGGCTTTCGCTGAAGCTTTCTTT.

There are many counts of this clonotype. The chain uses TRBV7-3 and TRBJ2-1, with D maybe TRBD2 (5 bases). This CDR3 spans 14 amino acids. Trimming shortened V by 5 bases and J by 6 bases, and 14 bases separated the two germline ends. Germline assignment: CDR1 SGHTA and CDR2 FQGTGA. The CDR3 protein is CASSPAAEGNEQFF. Here the CDR3 DNA reads TGTGCCAGCAGCCCCGCGGCCGAGGGCAATGAGCAGTTCTTC.

On this clonotype: This clone may be a read error of a much larger clone one base away. V gene TRBV4-1 combines with J gene TRBJ1-5; D ambiguous. The CDR3 length is 13 residues. The V end was cut by 0 bases, the J end by 6 bases, with 6 bases between. Germline V CDR1 and CDR2: MGHRA, YSYEKL. The CDR3 spells CASSQDMGQPQHF. Written as DNA, the CDR3 is TGCGCCAGCAGCCAAGATATGGGTCAGCCCCAGCATTTT.

This CDR3 is CASSLSRRQQETQYF. DNA of the CDR3: TGTGCCAGCAGCTTATCTCGGAGGCAGCAAGAGACCCAGTACTTC. The chain combines TRBV11-2 with TRBJ2-5; D is perhaps TRBD2 (5 bases). Trimming removed 2 bases from V and 2 bases from J, with 12 bases in between. Germline V gene sequence: CDR1 SGHAT, CDR2 FQNNGV. The CDR3 runs 15 residues. Full variable domain (outside the CDR3, taken from reference TRBV11-2 and TRBJ2-5): EAGVAQSPRYKIIEKRQSVAFWCNPISGHATLYWYQQILGQGPKLLIQFQNNGVVDDSQLPKDRFSAERLKGVDSTLKIQPAKLEDSAVYLCASSLSRRQQETQYFGPGTRLLVL.

This clonotype was detected many times. The genes are TRBV6-1 and TRBJ2-5; D remains ambiguous. Germline V gene sequence: CDR1 MNHNS, CDR2 SASEGT. This CDR3 has 15 amino acids. The V and J ends lost 2 bases and 5 bases respectively, with 15 bases between them. DNA for the CDR3: TGTGCCAGCAGTGAAATGGTTGGTGGTGAGGAGACCCAGTACTTC. Encoded protein: CASSEMVGGEETQYF.

In this sample, this clonotype turned up a few times. The chain is built from TRBV2 and TRBJ1-1; the D gene is possibly TRBD1 (6 bases). V lost 8 bases and J 4 bases, leaving 11 bases between the germline ends. This CDR3 has 12 residues. CDR1 and CDR2 from the germline V gene are SNHLY and FYNNEI. Here the CDR3 reads CASVGGSTEAFF. CDR3 nucleotide sequence: TGTGCCAGCGTAGGGGGGAGCACTGAAGCTTTCTTT. Filled out from reference TRBV2 and TRBJ1-1, the complete variable domain reads EPEVTQTPSHQVTQMGQEVILRCVPISNHLYFYWYRQILGQKVEFLVSFYNNEISEKSEIFDDQFSVERPDGSNFTLKIRSTKLEDSAMYFCASVGGSTEAFFGQGTRLTVV.

With regard to this clonotype: A junction boundary mismatches the germline segment, possibly from a read error. V usage is TRBV7-2 and J usage is TRBJ2-5, with a possible D match to TRBD2 (6 bases). The V gene's germline CDR1 is SGHTA and CDR2 FQGNSA. The CDR3 contains 16 residues. This chain's CDR3 is CASSPHPPAGQGTQYF. The CDR3 coding sequence is TGTGCCAGCAGCCCTCACCCCCCGGCGGGGCAAGGGACCCAGTACTTC.

The chain carries TRBV9 and TRBJ2-2; the D is unclear. Trimming stripped 4 bases from V and 1 base from J, with 8 bases between. CDR1 and CDR2 (germline): SGDLS, YYNGEE. The CDR3 length is 14 residues. CDR3 region: CASSSPENTGELFF. CDR3 in DNA: TGTGCCAGCAGCTCCCCGGAGAACACCGGGGAGCTGTTTTTT.

This clonotype was recorded a few times. The chain uses TRBV15 and TRBJ2-3; weak D call: TRBD2 (6 bases). Germline lookup yields CDR1 LNHNV and CDR2 YYDKDF (reference sequence). The CDR3 has 16 amino acids. The V end lost 2 bases, the J end lost 0 bases, and 12 bases lay between the germline ends. The CDR3 reads CATSRRLAVSTDTQYF. The CDR3 nucleotides are TGTGCCACCAGCAGAAGATTAGCGGTTAGCACAGATACGCAGTATTTT.

This clonotype was detected only a few times. V usage is TRBV20-1 and J usage is TRBJ1-3; D unresolved. The CDR3 is 14 residues long. Germline V gives CDR1 DFQATT, CDR2 SNEGSKA (reference sequence). The V end lost 5 bases, the J end lost 1 base, and 12 bases lay between the germline ends. CDR3 nucleotides: TGCAGTGCTGTCGAGGGCTTTTCTGGAAACACCATATATTTT. As protein: CSAVEGFSGNTIYF.

This clonotype was counted ten times or more. V usage is TRBV7-2 and J usage is TRBJ2-1; D may correspond to TRBD1 or TRBD2 (5 bases each). V was cut by 3 bases and J by 7 bases, with 13 bases left in between. CDR1 and CDR2 from the germline V gene are SGHTA and FQGNSA. The CDR3 runs to 14 residues. CDR3 sequence: CASSLSGTVNEQFF. The CDR3 nucleotides are TGTGCCAGCAGCTTGTCCGGGACCGTTAATGAGCAGTTCTTC.

This clonotype was detected only a few times. The chain is built from TRBV19 and TRBJ1-1; 8 nucleotides agree with TRBD1. Per the germline V gene, CDR1 is LNHDA and CDR2 is SQIVND (reference sequence). Losses at the gene ends were 5 bases for V and 1 base for J; bases not matched to a gene: 6. This CDR3 has 15 residues. CDR3 sequence reads: CASSAPGTGNTEAFF. The DNA for the CDR3 is TGTGCCAGTAGTGCGCCCGGGACAGGGAACACTGAAGCTTTCTTT.

This clonotype was seen a single time. The chain joins TRBV9 to TRBJ2-3; no clear D. The ends were cut back, 1 base at V and 0 bases at J, with 12 bases in the middle. The germline V gene encodes CDR1 SGDLS and CDR2 YYNGEE. The CDR3 spans 16 residues. The CDR3 reads CASSVRSSSSTDTQYF. The CDR3, as DNA: TGTGCCAGCAGCGTAAGAAGTTCATCTAGCACAGATACGCAGTATTTT.

The sample holds one count of this clonotype. The V call is TRBV6-6, the J call TRBJ1-1; 7 nucleotides match TRBD1. This CDR3 is built from 15 residues. Germline V gene lookup returns CDR1 MNHNY and CDR2 SVGAGI (reference sequence). The J segment lost 3 bases and the V segment lost 6 bases, leaving 10 bases of the junction unmatched. Here the CDR3 reads CASSRTGDFDTEAFF. CDR3 DNA sequence: TGTGCCAGCAGCCGTACAGGGGATTTTGACACTGAAGCTTTCTTT.

This clonotype was seen more than once but under ten times. The genes are TRBV19 and TRBJ1-2, with D possibly TRBD1 on 5 matching bases. This CDR3 spans 19 amino acids. Trimming stripped 8 bases from V and 4 bases from J, with 32 bases between. CDR1 is LNHDA and CDR2 is SQIVND in the germline V gene (reference sequence). CDR3 region: CASGFIGFRDGGLGYGYTF. In DNA, the CDR3 is TGTGCCAGTGGGTTCATAGGTTTTAGGGACGGTGGTTTGGGCTATGGCTACACCTTC.

V and J are TRBV12-3 or TRBV12-4 and TRBJ2-7, with D possibly TRBD1 on 7 matching bases. V lost 4 bases and J lost 7, with 11 bases in between. The CDR3 totals 12 residues. The CDR3 DNA sequence: TGTGCCAGCAGTTACAGGGGACTGGAGCAGTACTTC. Its translation: CASSYRGLEQYF.

The genes are TRBV4-1 and TRBJ2-3, with D maybe TRBD2 (5 bases). The V gene lost 1 base and the J gene lost 3 bases, with 20 bases spanning the gap. The germline CDR1 and CDR2 sequences are MGHRA and YSYEKL. The CDR3 runs 18 residues. The CDR3 spells CASSQGINYDGGTDTQYF. The CDR3 DNA follows: TGCGCCAGCAGCCAAGGGATAAATTACGATGGAGGTACAGATACGCAGTATTTT.

The table lists this clonotype with many counts. This rearrangement joins TRBV28 to TRBJ1-1, with 7 nucleotides matching TRBD1. This CDR3 is built from 14 residues. Trimming at V came to 3 bases and at J to 0 bases, leaving 1 base not matched to a gene. Per the germline V gene, CDR1 is MDHEN and CDR2 is SYDVKM. The CDR3, as DNA: TGTGCCAGCAGTTTTCAGGGGGTGAACACTGAAGCTTTCTTT. This gives the protein CASSFQGVNTEAFF.

This sequence joins TRBV6-1 and TRBJ2-7, with TRBD1 matching over 8 bases. Germline assignment: CDR1 MNHNS and CDR2 SASEGT. This CDR3 contains 17 residues. The junction had 10 bases not matched to a gene; V was cut back by 1 base and J by 2 bases. The CDR3 region is CASSEGLRDRKAYEQYF. CDR3 sequence (DNA): TGTGCCAGCAGTGAAGGCCTCCGGGACAGGAAAGCCTACGAGCAGTACTTC.

This chain uses TRBV27 with TRBJ1-2, with 9 bases fitting TRBD1. J lost 4 bases, V lost 6 bases, and 9 bases had no gene match. Germline V CDR1 and CDR2: MNHEY, SMNVEV (reference sequence). The CDR3 length is 15 residues. CDR3 sequence (DNA): TGTGCCAGCAGCCCCGGGACAGGGACCACCTATGGCTACACCTTC. Translation gives CASSPGTGTTYGYTF.

This clonotype was recorded a few times. The rearrangement uses TRBV6-5 and TRBJ2-5; D gene uncertain. CDR1 and CDR2 from the germline V gene are MNHEY and SVGAGI. V shed 0 bases and J shed 0 bases, with 8 bases lying between them. CDR3 size: 15 residues. In DNA, the CDR3 is TGTGCCAGCAGTTACTCGTGGCAGAACCAAGAGACCCAGTACTTC. Translating gives CASSYSWQNQETQYF.

The rearrangement uses TRBV7-9 and TRBJ2-7; D may be TRBD2 (5 bases). From germline, CDR1 is SEHNR and CDR2 FQNEAQ (reference sequence). The CDR3 loop spans 13 amino acids. V gave up 4 bases and J gave up 2 bases, with 9 bases separating them. Written as DNA, the CDR3 is TGTGCCAGCAGCTCCGGGGTTACCTACGAGCAGTACTTC. Protein sequence: CASSSGVTYEQYF. The complete variable domain, with remaining parts taken from reference TRBV7-9 and TRBJ2-7, reads DTGVSQNPRHKITKRGQNVTFRCDPISEHNRLYWYRQTLGQGPEFLTYFQNEAQLEKSRLLSDRFSAERPKGSFSTLEIQRTEQGDSAMYLCASSSGVTYEQYFGPGTRLTVT.

V is TRBV3-1 and J is TRBJ2-2, with D possibly called TRBD1 or TRBD2 (5 bases each). V gave up 8 bases and J gave up 2 bases, with 12 bases separating them. Germline CDR1 LGHDT, CDR2 YNNKEL (reference sequence). The CDR3 consists of 14 residues. The CDR3 protein is CASWDHSNTGELFF. DNA of the CDR3: TGTGCCAGCTGGGACCACTCTAACACCGGGGAGCTGTTTTTT. Full variable domain (rest looked up from reference TRBV3-1 and TRBJ2-2): DTAVSQTPKYLVTQMGNDKSIKCEQNLGHDTMYWYKQDSKKFLKIMFSYNNKELIINETVPNRFSPKSPDKAHLNLHINSLELGDSAVYFCASWDHSNTGELFFGEGSRLTVL.

The rearrangement uses TRBV29-1 and TRBJ1-5; D possibly corresponds to TRBD1 (5 bases). CDR1 is SQVTM and CDR2 is ANQGSEA in the germline V gene. V was trimmed by 4 bases and J by 4 bases, leaving 8 bases between them. The CDR3 has 12 amino acids. This chain's CDR3 is CSVARENQPQHF. The DNA for the CDR3 is TGCAGCGTTGCCAGGGAAAATCAGCCCCAGCATTTT. The full variable domain, its missing parts supplied by reference TRBV29-1 and TRBJ1-5, is SAVISQKPSRDICQRGTSLTIQCQVDSQVTMMFWYRQQPGQSLTLIATANQGSEATYESGFVIDKFPISRPNLTFSTLTVSNMSPEDSSIYLCSVARENQPQHFGDGTRLSIL.

This clonotype was detected many times. The V call is TRBV7-9, the J call TRBJ1-6; a weak D match, TRBD1 (5 bases). V was clipped by 5 bases and J by 5 bases, with 19 bases between them. From germline, CDR1 is SEHNR and CDR2 FQNEAQ (reference sequence). The CDR3 spans 17 residues. CDR3 nucleotides: TGTGCCAGCAGCGCCGGGACTCAGTATCGGGATAATTCACCCCTCCACTTT. This translates into CASSAGTQYRDNSPLHF.